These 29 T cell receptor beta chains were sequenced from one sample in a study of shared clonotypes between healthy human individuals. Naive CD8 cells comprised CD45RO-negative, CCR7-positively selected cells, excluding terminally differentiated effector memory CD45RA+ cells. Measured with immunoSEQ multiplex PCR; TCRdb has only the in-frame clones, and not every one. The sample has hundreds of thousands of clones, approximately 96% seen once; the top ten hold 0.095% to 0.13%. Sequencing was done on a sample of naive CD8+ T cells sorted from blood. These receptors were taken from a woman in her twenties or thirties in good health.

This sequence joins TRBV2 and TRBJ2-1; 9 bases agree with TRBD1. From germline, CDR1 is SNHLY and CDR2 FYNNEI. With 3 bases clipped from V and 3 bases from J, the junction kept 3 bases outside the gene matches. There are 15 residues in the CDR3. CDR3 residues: CASSDGDRDYNEQFF. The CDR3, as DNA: TGTGCCAGCAGTGATGGGGACAGGGACTACAATGAGCAGTTCTTC. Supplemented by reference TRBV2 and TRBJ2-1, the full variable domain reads EPEVTQTPSHQVTQMGQEVILRCVPISNHLYFYWYRQILGQKVEFLVSFYNNEISEKSEIFDDQFSVERPDGSNFTLKIRSTKLEDSAMYFCASSDGDRDYNEQFFGPGTRLTVL.

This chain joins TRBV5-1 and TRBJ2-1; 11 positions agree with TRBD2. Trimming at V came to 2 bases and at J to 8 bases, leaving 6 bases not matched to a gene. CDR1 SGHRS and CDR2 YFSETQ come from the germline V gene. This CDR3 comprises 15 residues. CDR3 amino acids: CASSFLAGGQDEQFF. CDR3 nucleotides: TGCGCCAGCAGCTTCTTAGCGGGAGGGCAGGATGAGCAGTTCTTC.

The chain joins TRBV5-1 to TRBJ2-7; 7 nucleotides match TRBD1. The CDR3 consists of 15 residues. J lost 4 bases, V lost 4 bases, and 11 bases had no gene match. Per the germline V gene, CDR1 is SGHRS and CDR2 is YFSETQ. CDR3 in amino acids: CASSQDRNRRYEQYF. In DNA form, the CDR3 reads TGCGCCAGCAGCCAGGACAGGAATCGACGGTACGAGCAGTACTTC.

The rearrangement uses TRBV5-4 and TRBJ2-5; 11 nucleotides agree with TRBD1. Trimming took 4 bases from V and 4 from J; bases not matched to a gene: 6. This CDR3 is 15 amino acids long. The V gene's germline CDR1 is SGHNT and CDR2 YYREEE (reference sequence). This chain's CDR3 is CASSPDRGQGETQYF. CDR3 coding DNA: TGTGCCAGCAGCCCGGACAGGGGGCAAGGAGAGACCCAGTACTTC.

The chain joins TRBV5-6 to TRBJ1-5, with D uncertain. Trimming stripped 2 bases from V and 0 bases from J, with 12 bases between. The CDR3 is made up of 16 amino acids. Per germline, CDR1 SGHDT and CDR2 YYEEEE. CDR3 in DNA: TGTGCCAGCAGCTTATATTACAGTAATAGCAATCAGCCCCAGCATTTT. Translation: CASSLYYSNSNQPQHF.

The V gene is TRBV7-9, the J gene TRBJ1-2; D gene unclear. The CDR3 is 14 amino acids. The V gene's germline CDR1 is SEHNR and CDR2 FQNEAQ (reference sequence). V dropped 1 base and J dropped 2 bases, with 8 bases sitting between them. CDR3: CASSLGHPNYGYTF. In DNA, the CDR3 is TGTGCCAGCAGCTTAGGACACCCCAACTATGGCTACACCTTC. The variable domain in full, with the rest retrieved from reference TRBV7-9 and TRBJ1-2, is DTGVSQNPRHKITKRGQNVTFRCDPISEHNRLYWYRQTLGQGPEFLTYFQNEAQLEKSRLLSDRFSAERPKGSFSTLEIQRTEQGDSAMYLCASSLGHPNYGYTFGSGTRLTVV.

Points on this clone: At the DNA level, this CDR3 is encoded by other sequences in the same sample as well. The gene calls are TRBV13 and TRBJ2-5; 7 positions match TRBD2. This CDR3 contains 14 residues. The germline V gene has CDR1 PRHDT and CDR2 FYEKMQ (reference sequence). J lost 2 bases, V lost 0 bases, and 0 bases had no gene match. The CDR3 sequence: CASSLGRGQETQYF. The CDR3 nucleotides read TGTGCCAGCAGCTTAGGGCGGGGGCAAGAGACCCAGTACTTC.

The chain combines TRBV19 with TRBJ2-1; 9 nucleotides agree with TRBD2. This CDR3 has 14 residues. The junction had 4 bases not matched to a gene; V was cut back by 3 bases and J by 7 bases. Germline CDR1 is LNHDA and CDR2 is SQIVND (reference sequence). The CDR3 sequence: CASSIVSGSNEQFF. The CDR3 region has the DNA TGTGCCAGTAGTATTGTTAGCGGGAGTAATGAGCAGTTCTTC.

In DNA, the CDR3 is TGCGCCAGCAGCTCTACAGGGCTCTATGGCTACACCTTC. Translated, it gives CASSSTGLYGYTF. This chain joins TRBV5-1 and TRBJ1-2, with D possibly being TRBD1 (6 bases). Looked up from germline, CDR1 is SGHRS and CDR2 is YFSETQ. Trimming removed 3 bases at V and 4 bases at J, with 10 bases between. The CDR3 totals 13 residues.

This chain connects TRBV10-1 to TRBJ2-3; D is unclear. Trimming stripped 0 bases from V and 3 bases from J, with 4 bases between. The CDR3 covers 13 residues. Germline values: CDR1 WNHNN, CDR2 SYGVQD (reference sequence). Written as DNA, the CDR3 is TGCGCCAGCAGTGAGTCGACGACAGATACGCAGTATTTT. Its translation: CASSESTTDTQYF.

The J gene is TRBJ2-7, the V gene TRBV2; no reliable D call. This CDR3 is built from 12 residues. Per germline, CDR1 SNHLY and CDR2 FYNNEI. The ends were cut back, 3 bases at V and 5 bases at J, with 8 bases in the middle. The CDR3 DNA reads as TGTGCCAGCAGTGATCCTTACGACGAGCAGTACTTC. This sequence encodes CASSDPYDEQYF. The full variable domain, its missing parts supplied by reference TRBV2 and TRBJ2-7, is EPEVTQTPSHQVTQMGQEVILRCVPISNHLYFYWYRQILGQKVEFLVSFYNNEISEKSEIFDDQFSVERPDGSNFTLKIRSTKLEDSAMYFCASSDPYDEQYFGPGTRLTVT.

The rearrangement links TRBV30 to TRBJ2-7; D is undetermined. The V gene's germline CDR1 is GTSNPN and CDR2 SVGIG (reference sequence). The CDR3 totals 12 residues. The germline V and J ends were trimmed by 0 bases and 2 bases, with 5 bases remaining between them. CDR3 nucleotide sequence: TGTGCCTGGAGTGTGCACACCTACGAGCAGTACTTC. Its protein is CAWSVHTYEQYF. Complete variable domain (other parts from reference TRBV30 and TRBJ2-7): SQTIHQWPATLVQPVGSPLSLECTVEGTSNPNLYWYRQAAGRGLQLLFYSVGIGQISSEVPQNLSASRPQDRQFILSSKKLLLSDSGFYLCAWSVHTYEQYFGPGTRLTVT.

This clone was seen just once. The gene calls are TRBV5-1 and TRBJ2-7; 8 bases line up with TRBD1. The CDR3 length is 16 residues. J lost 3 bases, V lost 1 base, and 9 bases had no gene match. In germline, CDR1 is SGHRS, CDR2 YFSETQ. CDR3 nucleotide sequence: TGCGCCAGCAGCTTGATGAGTGGACAGGGTCTCTACGAGCAGTACTTC. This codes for CASSLMSGQGLYEQYF. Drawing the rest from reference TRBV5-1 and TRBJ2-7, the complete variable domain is KAGVTQTPRYLIKTRGQQVTLSCSPISGHRSVSWYQQTPGQGLQFLFEYFSETQRNKGNFPGRFSGRQFSNSRSEMNVSTLELGDSALYLCASSLMSGQGLYEQYFGPGTRLTVT.

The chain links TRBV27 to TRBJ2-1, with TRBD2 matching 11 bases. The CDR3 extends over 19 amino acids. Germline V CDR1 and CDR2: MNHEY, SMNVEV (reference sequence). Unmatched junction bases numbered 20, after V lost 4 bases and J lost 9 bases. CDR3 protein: CASSSTTSGRPGRVGEQFF. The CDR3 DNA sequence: TGTGCCAGCAGTTCCACCACTAGCGGGAGACCGGGTCGGGTCGGTGAGCAGTTCTTC.

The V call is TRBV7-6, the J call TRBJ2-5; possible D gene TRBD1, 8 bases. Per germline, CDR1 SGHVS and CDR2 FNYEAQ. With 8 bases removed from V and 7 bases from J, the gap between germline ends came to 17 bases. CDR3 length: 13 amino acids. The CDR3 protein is CASHNRGGTTQYF. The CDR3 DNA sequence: TGTGCCAGCCACAACAGGGGGGGGACGACCCAGTACTTC.

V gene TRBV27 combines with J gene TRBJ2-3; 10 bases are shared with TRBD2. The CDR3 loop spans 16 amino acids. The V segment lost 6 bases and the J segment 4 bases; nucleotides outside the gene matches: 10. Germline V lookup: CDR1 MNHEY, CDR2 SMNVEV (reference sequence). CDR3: CASRRLLSGRPDTQYF. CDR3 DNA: TGTGCCAGCAGGCGCCTTCTTAGCGGGAGGCCAGATACGCAGTATTTT.

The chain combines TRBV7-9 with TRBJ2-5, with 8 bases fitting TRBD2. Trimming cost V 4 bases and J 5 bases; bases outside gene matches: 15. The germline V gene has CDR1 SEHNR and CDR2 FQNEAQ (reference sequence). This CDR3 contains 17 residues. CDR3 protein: CASSSSQWASGPETQYF. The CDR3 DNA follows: TGTGCCAGCAGCTCAAGTCAGTGGGCTAGCGGGCCGGAGACCCAGTACTTC.

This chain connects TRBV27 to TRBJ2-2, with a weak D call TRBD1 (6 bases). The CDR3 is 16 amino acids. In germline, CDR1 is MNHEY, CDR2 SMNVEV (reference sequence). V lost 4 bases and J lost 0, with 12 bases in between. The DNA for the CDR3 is TGTGCCAGCAGTTACAGGGAGCAACCGAACACCGGGGAGCTGTTTTTT. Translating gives CASSYREQPNTGELFF.

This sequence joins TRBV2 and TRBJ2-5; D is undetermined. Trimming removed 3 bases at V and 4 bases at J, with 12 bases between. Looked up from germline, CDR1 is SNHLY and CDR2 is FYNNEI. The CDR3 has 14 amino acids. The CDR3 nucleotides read TGTGCCAGCAGTGACCGGAGCAAATTAGAGACCCAGTACTTC. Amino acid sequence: CASSDRSKLETQYF.

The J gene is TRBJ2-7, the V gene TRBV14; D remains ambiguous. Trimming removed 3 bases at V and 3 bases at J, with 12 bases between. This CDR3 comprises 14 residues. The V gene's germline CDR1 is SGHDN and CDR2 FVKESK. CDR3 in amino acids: CASSHLEEHYEQYF. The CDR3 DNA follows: TGTGCCAGCAGCCACTTAGAGGAGCACTACGAGCAGTACTTC.

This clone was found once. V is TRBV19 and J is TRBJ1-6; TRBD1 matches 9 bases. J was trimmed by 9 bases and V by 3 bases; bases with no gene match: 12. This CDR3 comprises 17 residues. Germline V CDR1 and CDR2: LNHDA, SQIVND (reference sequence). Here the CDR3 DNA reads TGTGCCAGTAGTATCTGGGGGACAGGGACAAGTACTTCACCCCTCCACTTT. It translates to CASSIWGTGTSTSPLHF.

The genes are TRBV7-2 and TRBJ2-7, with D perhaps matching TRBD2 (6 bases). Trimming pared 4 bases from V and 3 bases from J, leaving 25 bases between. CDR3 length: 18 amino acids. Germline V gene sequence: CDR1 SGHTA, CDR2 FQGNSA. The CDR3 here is CASSSNPSSLLGGYEQYF. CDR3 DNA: TGTGCCAGCAGCTCGAACCCGAGCAGCCTCCTCGGGGGCTACGAGCAGTACTTC.

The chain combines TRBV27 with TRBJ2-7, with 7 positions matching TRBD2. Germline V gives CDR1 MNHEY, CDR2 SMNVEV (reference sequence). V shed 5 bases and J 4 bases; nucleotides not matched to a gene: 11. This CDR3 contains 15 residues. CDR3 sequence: CASSQGTMSQYEQYF. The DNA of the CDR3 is TGTGCCAGCAGTCAAGGGACTATGAGTCAGTACGAGCAGTACTTC.

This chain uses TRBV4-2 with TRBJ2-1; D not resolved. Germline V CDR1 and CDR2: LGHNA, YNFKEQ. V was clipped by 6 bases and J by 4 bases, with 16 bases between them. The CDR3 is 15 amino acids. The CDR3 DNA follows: TGTGCCAGCAGGTTGGCGGACCCCATATACAATGAGCAGTTCTTC. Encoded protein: CASRLADPIYNEQFF.

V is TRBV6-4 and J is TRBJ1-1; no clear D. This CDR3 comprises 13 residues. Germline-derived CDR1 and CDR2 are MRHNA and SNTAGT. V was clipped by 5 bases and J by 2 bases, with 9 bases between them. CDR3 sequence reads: CASSLRSNTEAFF. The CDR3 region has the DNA TGTGCCAGCAGTCTCCGGTCTAACACTGAAGCTTTCTTT.

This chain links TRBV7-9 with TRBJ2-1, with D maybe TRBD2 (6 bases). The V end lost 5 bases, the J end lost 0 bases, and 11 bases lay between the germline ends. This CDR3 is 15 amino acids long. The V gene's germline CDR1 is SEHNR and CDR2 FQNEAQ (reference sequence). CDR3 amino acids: CASSPLASSYNEQFF. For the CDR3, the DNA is TGTGCCAGCAGCCCTCTAGCGTCCTCCTACAATGAGCAGTTCTTC.

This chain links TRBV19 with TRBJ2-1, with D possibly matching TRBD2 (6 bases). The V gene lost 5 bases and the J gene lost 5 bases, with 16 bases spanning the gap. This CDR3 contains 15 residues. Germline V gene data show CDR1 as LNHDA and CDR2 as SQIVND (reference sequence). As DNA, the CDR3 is TGTGCCAGTAGTTGGGTGACTAGGGCCCACAATGAGCAGTTCTTC. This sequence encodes CASSWVTRAHNEQFF.

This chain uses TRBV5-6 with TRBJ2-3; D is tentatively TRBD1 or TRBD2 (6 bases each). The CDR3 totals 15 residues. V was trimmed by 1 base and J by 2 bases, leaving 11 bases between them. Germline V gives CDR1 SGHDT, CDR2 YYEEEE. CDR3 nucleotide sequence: TGTGCCAGCAGCTTGTGGGGGGCTGTCACAGATACGCAGTATTTT. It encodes CASSLWGAVTDTQYF. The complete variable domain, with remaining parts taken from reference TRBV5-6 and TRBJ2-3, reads DAGVTQSPTHLIKTRGQQVTLRCSPKSGHDTVSWYQQALGQGPQFIFQYYEEEERQRGNFPDRFSGHQFPNYSSELNVNALLLGDSALYLCASSLWGAVTDTQYFGPGTRLTVL.

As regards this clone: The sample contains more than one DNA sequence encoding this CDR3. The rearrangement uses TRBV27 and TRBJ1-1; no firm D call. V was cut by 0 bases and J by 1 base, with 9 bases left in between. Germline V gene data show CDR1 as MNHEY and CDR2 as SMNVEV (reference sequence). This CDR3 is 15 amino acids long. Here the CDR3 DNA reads TGTGCCAGCAGTTTATCGCGGGGAGGGAACACTGAAGCTTTCTTT. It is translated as CASSLSRGGNTEAFF.